The text below deals with one T cell receptor (beta chain). The antigen is undetermined. The CDR3 loop spans 12 amino acids. V shed 5 bases and J shed 7 bases, with 9 bases lying between them. Per the germline V gene, CDR1 is SGHVS and CDR2 is FQNEAQ. The data were produced by immunoSEQ multiplex PCR, yet TCRdb's version contains in-frame clones alone and is incomplete. The data hold about 200,000 clones, with about 72% observed a single time. The data derive from a study of cytotoxic CD8 clonotypes in ibrutinib-treated CLL. Overall study findings and caveats: Clonality rose at ibrutinib response and fell back toward baseline at progression. Treatment left the uncommon public clonotypes either contracted or stable in frequency.

The chain couples TRBV7-8 to TRBJ2-1; possibly TRBD2 for D (5 bases). The sequence derives from a human donor with chronic lymphocytic leukemia. Here the sequenced sample was PBMCs, taken after 24 months of ibrutinib treatment. In nucleotides, the CDR3 is TGTGCCAGCAGCCCCTTAGCGAATGAGCAGTTCTTC. Translated: CASSPLANEQFF.